Each of the 23 T cell receptor beta chains below was sequenced from the same sample in a study of blood T cells in healthy people across ages. Together with a sample-barcoded 5' primer, a J-beta primer mix was included in a second PCR lasting about 7 to 11 cycles. TCRdb redid the calling of the 5' RACE reads with MiXCR, one entry per CDR3 protein. The table includes approximately 670,000 distinct CDR3 sequences, roughly two fifths detected once. Sample: blood. These receptors were obtained from an elderly man in good health.

The rearrangement links TRBV14 to TRBJ2-3; 10 bases agree with TRBD2. V was pared by 8 bases and J by 3 bases, with 8 bases of the junction left unmatched. Germline V gene sequence: CDR1 SGHDN, CDR2 FVKESK. The CDR3 totals 15 residues. CDR3 nucleotides: TGTGCCAGCGGCACCCCTAGCGGGGGAACAGATACGCAGTATTTT. Protein sequence: CASGTPSGGTDTQYF. Together with reference TRBV14 and TRBJ2-3, the CDR3 gives the full variable domain: EAGVTQFPSHSVIEKGQTVTLRCDPISGHDNLYWYRRVMGKEIKFLLHFVKESKQDESGMPNNRFLAERTGGTYSTLKVQPAELEDSGVYFCASGTPSGGTDTQYFGPGTRLTVL.

This chain connects TRBV15 to TRBJ1-2, with 11 bases that match TRBD1. The CDR3 consists of 15 residues. The junction had 3 bases not matched to a gene; V was cut back by 2 bases and J by 4 bases. In germline, CDR1 is LNHNV, CDR2 YYDKDF (reference sequence). The CDR3 spells CATSRRTGGSYGYTF. The CDR3 nucleotides read TGTGCCACCAGCAGAAGGACAGGGGGCAGCTATGGCTACACCTTC. Combining the CDR3 with reference TRBV15 and TRBJ1-2 gives the whole variable domain DAMVIQNPRYQVTQFGKPVTLSCSQTLNHNVMYWYQQKSSQAPKLLFHYYDKDFNNEADTPDNFQSRRPNTSFCFLDIRSPGLGDTAMYLCATSRRTGGSYGYTFGSGTRLTVV.

The CDR3 DNA is TGCGCCAGCAGCTTGCTACAAGGGAAGGATGAGCAGTTCTTC. Protein: CASSLLQGKDEQFF. The V and J genes are TRBV5-1 and TRBJ2-1; D not resolved. The CDR3 runs to 14 residues. Germline V gives CDR1 SGHRS, CDR2 YFSETQ. V lost 1 base to trimming and J lost 8 bases, with 13 bases between them.

This chain links TRBV6-2 or TRBV6-3 with TRBJ1-1; TRBD1 agrees at 8 bases. This CDR3 contains 13 residues. With V trimmed by 7 bases and J by 4 bases, 5 bases remained unmatched. The V gene's germline CDR1 is MNHEY and CDR2 SVGEGT. Here the CDR3 reads CASNRQGSTEAFF. In DNA form, the CDR3 reads TGTGCCAGCAACAGACAGGGGAGCACTGAAGCTTTCTTT.

This rearrangement joins TRBV6-2 or TRBV6-3 to TRBJ2-1; TRBD2 matches 12 bases. The CDR3 is 16 amino acids. From germline, CDR1 is MNHEY and CDR2 SVGEGT. The trim removed 5 bases at V and 8 bases at J, leaving 10 bases unmatched. This chain's CDR3 is CASSAWTSGIPDEQFF. The CDR3 region has the DNA TGTGCCAGCAGTGCCTGGACTAGCGGGATTCCCGATGAGCAGTTCTTC.

The chain combines TRBV4-2 with TRBJ2-5; D remains unclear. The CDR3 covers 15 residues. CDR1 and CDR2 (germline): LGHNA, YNFKEQ. The ends were cut back, 5 bases at V and 1 base at J, with 14 bases in the middle. The CDR3 sequence: CASSKISQFQETQYF. The CDR3 region has the DNA TGTGCCAGCAGCAAGATCTCGCAGTTCCAAGAGACCCAGTACTTC.

The sample holds one count of this clonotype. This chain links TRBV6-2 or TRBV6-3 with TRBJ2-5; 11 nucleotides match TRBD2. Judging by the DNA end, TRBJ2-7 fits better; the J call may be wrong. Germline V gene data show CDR1 as MNHEY and CDR2 as SVGEGT. The length of the CDR3 is 14 residues. The CDR3 nucleotides read TGTGCCAGCAGAAGAGGACTAGCGGGCTACGAGCAGTACTTC. It yields the protein CASRRGLAGYEQYF.

This clonotype occurred once. The V gene is TRBV4-2, the J gene TRBJ1-1, with D perhaps matching TRBD1 (5 bases). Germline V gene sequence: CDR1 LGHNA, CDR2 YNFKEQ. V lost 3 bases and J lost 6, with 14 bases in between. The CDR3 extends over 14 amino acids. CDR3 nucleotide sequence: TGTGCCAGCAGCCAGGACAAGGGATGGGCTGAAGCTTTCTTT. It is translated as CASSQDKGWAEAFF.

The rearrangement links TRBV18 to TRBJ2-5; D is undetermined. The V gene's germline CDR1 is KGHSH and CDR2 LQKENI. With 4 bases removed from V and 5 bases from J, the gap between germline ends came to 14 bases. The length of the CDR3 is 14 residues. The CDR3 loop is CASSLSQRVETQYF. The CDR3 coding sequence is TGTGCCAGCTCACTGAGCCAAAGGGTGGAGACCCAGTACTTC.

The J gene is TRBJ2-1, the V gene TRBV7-2; 11 bases map to TRBD1. The J call is doubtful: the DNA matches TRBJ2-7 better. This CDR3 contains 15 residues. In germline, CDR1 is SGHTA, CDR2 FQGNSA. The DNA of the CDR3 is TGTGCCAGCAGCTTACGTTTTGGGACAGGGGGCGAGCAGTACTTC. Translated, it gives CASSLRFGTGGEQYF.

This clonotype was found a few times. The rearrangement links TRBV15 to TRBJ1-1; D gene unclear. Germline assignment: CDR1 LNHNV and CDR2 YYDKDF (reference sequence). V lost 1 base to trimming and J lost 5 bases, with 8 bases between them. This CDR3 has 13 amino acids. CDR3 amino acids: CATSRVSVTEAFF. The CDR3 nucleotides are TGTGCCACCAGCAGAGTCTCGGTTACTGAAGCTTTCTTT. The full variable domain, in which reference TRBV15 and TRBJ1-1 provide the parts outside the CDR3, is DAMVIQNPRYQVTQFGKPVTLSCSQTLNHNVMYWYQQKSSQAPKLLFHYYDKDFNNEADTPDNFQSRRPNTSFCFLDIRSPGLGDTAMYLCATSRVSVTEAFFGQGTRLTVV.

This clonotype was counted between two and nine times. V and J are TRBV20-1 and TRBJ2-7; unclear D gene. Germline V CDR1 and CDR2: DFQATT, SNEGSKA (reference sequence). This CDR3 is 15 amino acids long. Trimming took off 2 bases at V and 0 bases at J, with 14 bases between the two ends. The CDR3 loop reads CSARRLQEYSYEQYF. CDR3 sequence (DNA): TGCAGTGCTAGACGACTTCAGGAATACTCCTACGAGCAGTACTTC.

The rearrangement links TRBV20-1 to TRBJ1-2; TRBD1 aligns across 7 bases. This CDR3 has 12 residues. Germline assignment: CDR1 DFQATT and CDR2 SNEGSKA (reference sequence). The V segment lost 4 bases and the J segment 14 bases; nucleotides outside the gene matches: 13. The chain's CDR3 is CSATGTAPVLTF. DNA for the CDR3: TGCAGTGCTACCGGGACAGCCCCTGTGTTGACCTTC.

This chain joins TRBV7-2 and TRBJ2-3; 10 bases are a match to TRBD1. The germline CDR1 and CDR2 sequences are SGHTA and FQGNSA. This CDR3 is built from 17 residues. After removal of 7 bases from V and 1 base from J, the junction contained 11 bases not matched to a gene. The CDR3 region is CASTYGQGVRGTDTQYF. The CDR3 DNA reads as TGTGCCAGCACCTACGGACAGGGGGTGCGTGGCACAGATACGCAGTATTTT.

To note about this clonotype: It may be a read error: a sequence one base away is much more abundant. The chain links TRBV28 to TRBJ1-2, with TRBD1 matching 7 bases. There are 13 residues in the CDR3. The germline CDR1 and CDR2 sequences are MDHEN and SYDVKM. CDR3: CAGRGGGVYGYTF. The CDR3 DNA is TGTGCCGGCAGGGGAGGGGGCGTTTATGGCTACACCTTC.

V gene TRBV4-2 combines with J gene TRBJ2-3; TRBD2 matches 7 bases. CDR1 LGHNA and CDR2 YNFKEQ come from the germline V gene. The J segment lost 0 bases and the V segment lost 1 base, leaving 1 base of the junction unmatched. The CDR3 is 15 residues long. The CDR3 DNA reads TGTGCCAGCAGCCAAGGACTAGCAAGCACAGATACGCAGTATTTT. This translates into CASSQGLASTDTQYF.

The V gene is TRBV7-2, the J gene TRBJ2-7; 10 positions agree with TRBD2. The CDR3 length is 20 residues. Looked up from germline, CDR1 is SGHTA and CDR2 is FQGNSA. V was pared by 1 base and J by 0 bases, with 15 bases of the junction left unmatched. The CDR3 protein is CASSLVSASGGAGGSYEQYF. The DNA of the CDR3 is TGTGCCAGCAGCTTAGTATCGGCCAGCGGGGGGGCCGGGGGCTCCTACGAGCAGTACTTC. The variable domain in full, completed from reference TRBV7-2 and TRBJ2-7, reads GAGVSQSPSNKVTEKGKDVELRCDPISGHTALYWYRQSLGQGLEFLIYFQGNSAPDKSGLPSDRFSAERTGGSVSTLTIQRTQQEDSAVYLCASSLVSASGGAGGSYEQYFGPGTRLTVT.

CDR3 amino acids: CASSAIGGIHEQYF. CDR3 in DNA: TGTGCCAGCAGTGCTATCGGGGGGATCCACGAGCAGTACTTC. The chain joins TRBV2 to TRBJ2-7; 7 bases line up with TRBD2. With V trimmed by 4 bases and J by 5 bases, 8 bases remained unmatched. The CDR3 is made up of 14 amino acids. Germline V gives CDR1 SNHLY, CDR2 FYNNEI.

V gene TRBV21-1 combines with J gene TRBJ2-3; the DNA was not used to check the table's D call, TRBD1. TRBV21-1 is tagged as a pseudogene. CDR3 length: 16 amino acids. The CDR3 DNA reads TGTGCCAGCAGCAAATGGGCAGGGGGCCGGACAGATACGCAGTATTTT. Protein product: CASSKWAGGRTDTQYF.

There are a few counts of this clonotype. V and J are TRBV20-1 and TRBJ2-5, with 9 bases identical to TRBD2. Looked up from germline, CDR1 is DFQATT and CDR2 is SNEGSKA (reference sequence). J lost 1 base, V lost 6 bases, and 6 bases had no gene match. CDR3 length equals 14 residues. DNA for the CDR3: TGCAGTGCCAGAAAGACTAGCGGCCAAGAGACCCAGTACTTC. Translated, it gives CSARKTSGQETQYF.

The J gene is TRBJ2-1, the V gene TRBV7-3, with a tentative D call TRBD2 (5 bases). Germline CDR1 and CDR2: SGHTA and FQGTGA. The length of the CDR3 is 15 residues. V lost 4 bases and J 1 base, leaving 11 bases between the germline ends. Here the CDR3 DNA reads TGTGCCAGCAGCTCTGGGAGAGGGTCCTACAATGAGCAGTTCTTC. Its protein is CASSSGRGSYNEQFF.

This clonotype was seen a few times. V is TRBV7-2 and J is TRBJ2-7; 10 bases agree with TRBD2. CDR3 length: 18 residues. The junction had 15 bases not matched to a gene; V was cut back by 5 bases and J by 2 bases. Germline CDR1 and CDR2: SGHTA and FQGNSA. This chain's CDR3 is CASSQRAGGSPNTYEQYF. In DNA, the CDR3 is TGTGCCAGCAGCCAGCGAGCGGGAGGGTCTCCTAATACCTACGAGCAGTACTTC.

This clonotype was detected only a few times. CDR3 sequence reads: CASSDWRRETQYF. For the CDR3, the DNA is TGTGCCAGCAGTGACTGGAGGCGCGAGACCCAGTACTTC. The V and J genes are TRBV6-2 or TRBV6-3 and TRBJ2-5; D is perhaps TRBD2 (5 bases). Per germline, CDR1 MNHEY and CDR2 SVGEGT. This CDR3 has 13 residues. The ends were cut back, 5 bases at V and 5 bases at J, with 12 bases in the middle.